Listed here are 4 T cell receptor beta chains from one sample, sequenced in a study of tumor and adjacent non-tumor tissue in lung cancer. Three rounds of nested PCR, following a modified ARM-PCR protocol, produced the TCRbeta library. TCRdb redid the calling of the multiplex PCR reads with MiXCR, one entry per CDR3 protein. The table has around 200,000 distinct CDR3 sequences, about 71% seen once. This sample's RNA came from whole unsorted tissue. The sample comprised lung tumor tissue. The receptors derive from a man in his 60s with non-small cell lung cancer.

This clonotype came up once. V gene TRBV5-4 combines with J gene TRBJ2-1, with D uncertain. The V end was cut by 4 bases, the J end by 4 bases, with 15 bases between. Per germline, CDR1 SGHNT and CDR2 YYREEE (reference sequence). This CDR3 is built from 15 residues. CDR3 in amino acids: CASSPGHISYNEQFF. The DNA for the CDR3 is TGTGCCAGCAGCCCGGGCCACATTTCATACAATGAGCAGTTCTTC.

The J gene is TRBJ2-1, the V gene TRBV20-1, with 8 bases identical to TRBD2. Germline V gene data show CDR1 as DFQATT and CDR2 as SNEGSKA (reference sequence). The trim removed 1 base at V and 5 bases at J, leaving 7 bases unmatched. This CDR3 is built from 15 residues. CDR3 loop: CSARGRSGNHNEQFF. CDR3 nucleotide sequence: TGCAGTGCTAGAGGGCGTAGCGGGAACCACAATGAGCAGTTCTTC.

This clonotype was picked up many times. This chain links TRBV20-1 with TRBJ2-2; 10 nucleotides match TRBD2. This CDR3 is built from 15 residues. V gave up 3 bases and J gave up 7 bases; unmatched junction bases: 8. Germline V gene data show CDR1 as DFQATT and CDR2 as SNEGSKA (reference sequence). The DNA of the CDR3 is TGCAGTGCTAGTGAGAGCGGGAGGGTCGGCGGGGAGCTGTTTTTT. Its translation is CSASESGRVGGELFF.

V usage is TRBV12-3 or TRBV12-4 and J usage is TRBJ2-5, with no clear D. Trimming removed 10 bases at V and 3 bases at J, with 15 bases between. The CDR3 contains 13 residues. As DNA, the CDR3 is TGTGCCATCAGCCTCTGCGGCAAAGAGACCCAGTACTTC. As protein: CAISLCGKETQYF.